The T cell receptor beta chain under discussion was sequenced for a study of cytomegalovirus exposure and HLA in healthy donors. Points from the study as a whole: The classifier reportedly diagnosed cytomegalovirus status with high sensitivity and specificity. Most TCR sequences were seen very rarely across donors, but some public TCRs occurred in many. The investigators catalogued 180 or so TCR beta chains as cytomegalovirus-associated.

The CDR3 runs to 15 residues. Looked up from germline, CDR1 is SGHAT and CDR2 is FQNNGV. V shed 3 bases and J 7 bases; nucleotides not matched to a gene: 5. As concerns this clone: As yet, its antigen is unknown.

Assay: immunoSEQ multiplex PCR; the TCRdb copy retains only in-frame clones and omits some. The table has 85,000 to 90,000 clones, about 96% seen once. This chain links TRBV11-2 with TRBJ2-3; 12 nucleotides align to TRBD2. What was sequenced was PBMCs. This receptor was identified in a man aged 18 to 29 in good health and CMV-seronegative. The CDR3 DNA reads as TGTGCCAGCAGCTTGACTAGCGGGAGATCTAATACGCAGTATTTT. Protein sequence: CASSLTSGRSNTQYF.